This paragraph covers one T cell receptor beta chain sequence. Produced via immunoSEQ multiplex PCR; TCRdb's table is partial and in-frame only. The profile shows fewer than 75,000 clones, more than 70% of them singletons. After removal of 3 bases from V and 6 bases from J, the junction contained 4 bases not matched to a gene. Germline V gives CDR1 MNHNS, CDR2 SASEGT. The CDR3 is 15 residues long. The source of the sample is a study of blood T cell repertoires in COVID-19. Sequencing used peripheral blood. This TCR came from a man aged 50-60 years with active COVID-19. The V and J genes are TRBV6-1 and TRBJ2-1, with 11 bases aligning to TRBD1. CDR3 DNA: TGTGCCAGCAGTGACGGACAGGGGGCGAGCAATGAGCAGTTCTTC. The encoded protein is CASSDGQGASNEQFF.